This T cell receptor (beta chain) came from a study of CXCR3-negative and CXCR3-positive naive CD8 T cells. Study-wide background: Per-library TRB read counts averaged about 1.5 +/- 0.3 million, adding up to about 140 million in total.

Germline assignment: CDR1 SQVTM and CDR2 ANQGSEA. This CDR3 contains 13 residues. Via 5' RACE with UMI labels, TRB cDNA libraries were prepared. TCRdb reprocessed the 5' RACE reads and keeps a single row for each CDR3 protein, giving no DNA. The sample holds 150,000 to 180,000 distinct CDR3 sequences. CD45RO-CCR7+CD27+CD95- was the phenotype of naive CD8+ T cells. Regarding this clonotype: As yet, its antigen is unknown.

Overall study results and limits: Naive cells that were CXCR3-positive had more hydrophobic TRB CDR3s (compared with CXCR3-negative naive cells). Similar TRBV-TRBJ gene usage was seen in naive CXCR3-negative and CXCR3-positive cells, but not in memory cells.

The sequence came from a human donor in good health. Some clones in this sample may be carry-over from other donors' samples. The sequencing sample was made of naive CXCR3+ CD8+ T cells from blood. Noted subset: CD45RO-CCR7+CD27+CD95- naive CD8+ T cells expressing CXCR3 (TNR3+). The rearrangement links TRBV29-1 to TRBJ1-2; TCRdb proposes TRBD1, but this gene call is untestable without DNA. The CDR3 loop reads CSAKKGQDYGYTF. The complete variable domain, with remaining parts taken from reference TRBV29-1 and TRBJ1-2, reads SAVISQKPSRDICQRGTSLTIQCQVDSQVTMMFWYRQQPGQSLTLIATANQGSEATYESGFVIDKFPISRPNLTFSTLTVSNMSPEDSSIYLCSAKKGQDYGYTFGSGTRLTVV.